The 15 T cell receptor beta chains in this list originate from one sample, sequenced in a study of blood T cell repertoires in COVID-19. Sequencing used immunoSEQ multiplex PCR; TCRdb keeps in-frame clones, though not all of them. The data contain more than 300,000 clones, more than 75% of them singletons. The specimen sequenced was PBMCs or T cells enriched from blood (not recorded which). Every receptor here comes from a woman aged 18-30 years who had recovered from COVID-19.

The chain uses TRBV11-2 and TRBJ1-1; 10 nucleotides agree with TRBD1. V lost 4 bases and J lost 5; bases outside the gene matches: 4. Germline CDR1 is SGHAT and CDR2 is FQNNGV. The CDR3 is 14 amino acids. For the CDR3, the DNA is TGTGCCAGCAGCTCGGGACAGGGGTGGACTGAAGCTTTCTTT. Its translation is CASSSGQGWTEAFF.

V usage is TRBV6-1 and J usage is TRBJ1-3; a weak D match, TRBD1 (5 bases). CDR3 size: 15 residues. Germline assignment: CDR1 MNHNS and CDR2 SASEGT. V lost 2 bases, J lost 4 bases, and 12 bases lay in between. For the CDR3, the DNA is TGTGCCAGCAGTGAACAGGGTGCTAGGGGAAACACCATATATTTT. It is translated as CASSEQGARGNTIYF.

Here the CDR3 reads CASSLGQGPVNYGYTF. Here the CDR3 DNA reads TGTGCCAGCAGCTTGGGACAGGGACCTGTGAACTATGGCTACACCTTC. This chain uses TRBV5-5 with TRBJ1-2; TRBD1 matches at 7 bases. The V segment lost 0 bases and the J segment 2 bases; nucleotides outside the gene matches: 7. Germline-derived CDR1 and CDR2 are SGHKS and YYEKEE (reference sequence). This CDR3 contains 16 residues.

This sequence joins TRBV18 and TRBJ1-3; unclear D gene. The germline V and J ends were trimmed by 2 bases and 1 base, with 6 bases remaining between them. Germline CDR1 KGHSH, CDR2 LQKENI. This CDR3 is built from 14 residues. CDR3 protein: CASSPAGSGNTIYF. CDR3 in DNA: TGTGCCAGCTCACCAGCGGGTTCTGGAAACACCATATATTTT.

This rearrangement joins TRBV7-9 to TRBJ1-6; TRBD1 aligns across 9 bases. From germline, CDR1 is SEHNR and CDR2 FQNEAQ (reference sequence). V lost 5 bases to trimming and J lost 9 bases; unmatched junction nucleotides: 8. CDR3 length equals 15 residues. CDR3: CASSPQGQGGSPLHF. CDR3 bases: TGTGCCAGCAGCCCCCAGGGACAGGGTGGTTCACCCCTCCACTTT.

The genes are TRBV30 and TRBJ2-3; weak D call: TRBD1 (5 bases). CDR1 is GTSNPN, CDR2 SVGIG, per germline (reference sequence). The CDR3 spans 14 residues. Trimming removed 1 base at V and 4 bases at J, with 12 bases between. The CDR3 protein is CAWSGAWGADTQYF. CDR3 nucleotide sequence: TGTGCCTGGAGTGGAGCCTGGGGCGCAGATACGCAGTATTTT.

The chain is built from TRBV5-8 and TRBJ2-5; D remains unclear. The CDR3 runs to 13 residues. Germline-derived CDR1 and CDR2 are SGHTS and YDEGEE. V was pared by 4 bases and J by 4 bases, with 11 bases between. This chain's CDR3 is CASSRDIPETQYF. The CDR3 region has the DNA TGTGCCAGCAGCAGAGACATACCAGAGACCCAGTACTTC.

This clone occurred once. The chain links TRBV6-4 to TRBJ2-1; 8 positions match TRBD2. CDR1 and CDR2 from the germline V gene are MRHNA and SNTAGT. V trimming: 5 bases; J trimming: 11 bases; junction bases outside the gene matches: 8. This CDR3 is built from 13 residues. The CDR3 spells CASSPGLAGKQFF. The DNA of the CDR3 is TGTGCCAGCAGTCCCGGGTTAGCGGGGAAGCAGTTCTTC.

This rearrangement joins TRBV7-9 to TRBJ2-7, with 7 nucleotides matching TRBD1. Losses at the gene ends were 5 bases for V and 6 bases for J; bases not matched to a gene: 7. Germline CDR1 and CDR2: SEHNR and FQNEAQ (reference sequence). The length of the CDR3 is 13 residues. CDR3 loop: CASSPPTGPEQYF. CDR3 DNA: TGTGCCAGCAGCCCCCCGACAGGGCCCGAGCAGTACTTC.

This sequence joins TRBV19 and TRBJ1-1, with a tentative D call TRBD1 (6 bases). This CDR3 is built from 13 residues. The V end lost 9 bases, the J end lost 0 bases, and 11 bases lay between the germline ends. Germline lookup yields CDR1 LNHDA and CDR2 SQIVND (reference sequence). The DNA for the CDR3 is TGTGCCAGCAGGACAGCCATGAACACTGAAGCTTTCTTT. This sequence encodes CASRTAMNTEAFF.

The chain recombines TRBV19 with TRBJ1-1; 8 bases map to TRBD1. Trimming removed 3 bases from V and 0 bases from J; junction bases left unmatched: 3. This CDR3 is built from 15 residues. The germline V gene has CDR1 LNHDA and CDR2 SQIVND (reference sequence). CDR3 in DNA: TGTGCCAGTAGTATGGACAGGGAGCTGAACACTGAAGCTTTCTTT. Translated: CASSMDRELNTEAFF.

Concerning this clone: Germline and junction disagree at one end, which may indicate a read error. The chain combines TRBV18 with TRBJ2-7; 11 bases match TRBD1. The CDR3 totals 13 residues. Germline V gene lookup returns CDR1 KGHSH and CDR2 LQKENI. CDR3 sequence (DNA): TGTGCCAGCTCATTGCCTTCCGGGACAGGGGGTATCTTC. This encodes CASSLPSGTGGIF. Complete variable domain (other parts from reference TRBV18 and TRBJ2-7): NAGVMQNPRHLVRRRGQEARLRCSPMKGHSHVYWYRQLPEEGLKFMVYLQKENIIDESGMPKERFSAEFPKEGPSILRIQQVVRGDSAAYFCASSLPSGTGGIFGPGTRLTVT.

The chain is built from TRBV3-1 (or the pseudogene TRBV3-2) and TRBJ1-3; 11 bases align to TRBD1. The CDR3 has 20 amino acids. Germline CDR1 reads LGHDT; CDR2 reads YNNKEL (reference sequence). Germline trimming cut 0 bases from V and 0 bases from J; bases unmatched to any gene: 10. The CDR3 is CASSQDRTGGTTSSGNTIYF. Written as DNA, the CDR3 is TGTGCCAGCAGCCAAGATCGGACAGGGGGCACTACATCCTCTGGAAACACCATATATTTT.

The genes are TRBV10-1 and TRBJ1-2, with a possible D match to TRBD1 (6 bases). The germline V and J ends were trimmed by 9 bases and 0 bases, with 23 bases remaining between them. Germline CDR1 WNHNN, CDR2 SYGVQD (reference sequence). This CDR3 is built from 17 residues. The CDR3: CASSRDKRFGSNYGYTF. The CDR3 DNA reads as TGCGCCAGTTCCCGGGACAAACGCTTTGGATCTAACTATGGCTACACCTTC.

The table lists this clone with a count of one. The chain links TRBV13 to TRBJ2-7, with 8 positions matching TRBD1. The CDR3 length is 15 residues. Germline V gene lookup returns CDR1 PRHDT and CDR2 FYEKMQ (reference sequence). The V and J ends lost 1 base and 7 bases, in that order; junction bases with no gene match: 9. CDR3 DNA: TGTGCCAGCAGCTTAGCGGCCCAGGGGGCACGGGAGCAGTACTTC. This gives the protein CASSLAAQGAREQYF.